This record looks at one T cell receptor (beta chain) sequence and its context. From the 5' RACE reads, TCRdb called clonotypes with MiXCR, one entry per CDR3 protein. The sample carries 450,000 to 600,000 distinct CDR3 sequences, roughly a sixth recorded once. The data belong to a study of T cells after yellow fever vaccination. The CDR3 runs to 14 residues. Germline trimming cut 3 bases from V and 3 bases from J; bases unmatched to any gene: 8. Looked up from germline, CDR1 is SQVTM and CDR2 is ANQGSEA. Sequences were derived from PBMCs, sampled around 5 days after the first yellow fever vaccination. This receptor was obtained from a man aged 18 to 35 who received the YFV17D yellow fever vaccine. The chain uses TRBV29-1 and TRBJ2-7; the match to TRBD2 covers 7 bases. The chain's CDR3 is CSVETRAGDYEQYF. The CDR3 bases are TGCAGCGTTGAGACAAGGGCGGGGGACTACGAGCAGTACTTC.